This T cell receptor (beta chain) emerged from a study of T cells after yellow fever vaccination (dated by TCRdb to the late 2010s). With respect to the entire study: The SMART-Seq v4 Ultra Low Input RNA kit was used to prepare libraries from fractions with low cell numbers. To track T-cell clones before and after primary and booster YFV17D yellow fever vaccination, bulk TCR alpha and beta repertoires were sequenced longitudinally. The cohort comprised two healthy male donors, one aged 18 to 29 and one aged 30 to 39 years. Blood was collected at multiple timepoints before and after primary and secondary immunization, and bulk PBMC replicates and cell subsets were isolated. Here is what the overall study found, with its caveats: The secondary T-cell response was found to be weaker but faster than the primary response, with a peak reached on day 5 rather than on day 15. Computational filtering was needed because FACS-sorted repertoires could contain abundant contaminating clonotypes from the bulk population. Only a couple of donors were included in the study, so the extent to which the findings can be generalized is limited. A small share of clonotypes was detected in both CD4 and CD8 compartments, with the overlap likely arising from convergent recombination. Most clones expanded after primary vaccination (around 97% of CD4 and around 88% of CD8) were re-detected after the booster, suggesting that broad memory maintenance occurred.

TCR cDNA was synthesized by 5'RACE template switching, through which a universal primer site and unique molecular identifiers were introduced. cDNA synthesis was primed from both the TCR alpha and TCR beta constant segments. Library amplification involved two PCR steps, and the second step added sample barcodes and sequencing adapters. Libraries were sequenced on Illumina HiSeq 2500 (2x100 bp) or NovaSeq (2x150 bp). The study's processing was this. Demultiplexing of reads and collapsing into UMI consensus sequences were performed with MIGEC, and V(D)J alignment was carried out with MiXCR. Clonotypes responding to the vaccine were identified with edgeR on replicate PBMC samples, with the criteria of FDR below 0.01 and a log2 fold change above 5 up to day 15. Each bulk clonotype received a CD4 or CD8 identity based on whether the sequenced CD4 or CD8 repertoire contained that clonotype at higher abundance. TCRdb itself trimmed the public reads at Q25 with fastp, ran MiXCR and retained productive beta chains. Rows merge per CDR3 protein into single entries with the most common DNA and genes. Here the V and J calls rest on TCRdb's processing, not on the authors' analysis. For this sample the table gives roughly 520,000 distinct CDR3 sequences, of which 21% were detected only once. The ten largest clones represent about 17% of the sample.

This clonotype was detected a few times. No antigen is known for it. Qualities for individual bases were not recorded, and no much larger clone is one base off. CDR1 and CDR2 are read off the germline V gene as SGHVS and FNYEAQ. Reading from cysteine to phenylalanine, the CDR3 counts 17 amino acids. Only the CDR3 DNA stays, 51 bases, in frame from base 1. V is clipped by 0 bases and J by 2 bases, and the sequence between their germline boundaries is 14 bases long. The treatment or condition label here, explained by the study, means: live attenuated yellow fever vaccine strain. At each blood-draw timepoint, two biological replicates of bulk PBMCs were obtained. A standard Ficoll-Paque protocol was used to isolate PBMCs from peripheral blood. RNA was extracted with TriZol from bulk PBMCs, CD4 and CD8 fractions, and dextramer-positive and dextramer-negative fractions.

This receptor was taken from a man younger than 30 who received the YFV17D yellow fever vaccine. Recombination joined TRBV7-6 with TRBJ2-1; tentative D gene TRBD2, with 6 bases matching. The sample in question was PBMCs, obtained around 3 weeks after the first yellow fever vaccination. This receptor carries the CDR3 CASSLASAGLPYNEQFF. In nucleotide form, the sequence is TGTGCCAGCAGCTTAGCGTCCGCGGGGTTACCCTACAATGAGCAGTTCTTC.